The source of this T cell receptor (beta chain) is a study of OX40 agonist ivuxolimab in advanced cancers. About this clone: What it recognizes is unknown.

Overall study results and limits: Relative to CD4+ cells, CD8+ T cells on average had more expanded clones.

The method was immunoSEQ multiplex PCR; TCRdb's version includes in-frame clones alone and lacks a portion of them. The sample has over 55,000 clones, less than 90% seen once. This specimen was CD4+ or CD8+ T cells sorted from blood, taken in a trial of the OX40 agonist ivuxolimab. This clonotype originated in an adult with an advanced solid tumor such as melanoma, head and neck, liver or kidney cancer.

The CDR3 DNA reads TGTGCCAGCAGTTCTACTAGCGGGGGACGAGAGACCCAGTACTTC. Its protein product is CASSSTSGGRETQYF. The chain couples TRBV6-5 to TRBJ2-5; TRBD2 matches 11 bases. This CDR3 is built from 15 residues. Germline V gene lookup returns CDR1 MNHEY and CDR2 SVGAGI. The V and J ends lost 4 bases and 4 bases, in that order; junction bases with no gene match: 5.